A single sample is the source of the 25 T cell receptor beta chains below, sequenced in a study of radiotherapy plus CTLA-4 blockade in lung cancer. Libraries were prepared by immunoSEQ multiplex PCR; TCRdb keeps only in-frame clonotypes and omits some of them. Found here are roughly 69,000 clones, 65% to 85% of them singletons; the top ten hold 16%. The specimen was peripheral blood, collected from a patient treated with radiotherapy plus ipilimumab. The receptor set was obtained from a human donor with non-small cell lung cancer whose response to radiotherapy plus ipilimumab could not be evaluated. Some clones in this sample may be carry-over from other donors' samples.

J is TRBJ1-5 and V is TRBV6-6; the D is unclear. This CDR3 comprises 16 residues. Per germline, CDR1 MNHNY and CDR2 SVGAGI (reference sequence). Trimming cost V 6 bases and J 3 bases, with 18 bases left between them. CDR3 in DNA: TGTGCCAGCAGCTCCCCTCAGGCGGGAGACAATCAGCCCCAGCATTTT. Translated, it gives CASSSPQAGDNQPQHF.

The count of this clone is one. This chain connects TRBV5-1 to TRBJ2-5, with TRBD2 matching 7 bases. The V gene end was trimmed by 3 bases and the J gene end by 2 bases; junction bases not matched to a gene: 4. CDR1 is SGHRS and CDR2 is YFSETQ in the germline V gene. The CDR3 is 14 residues long. This chain's CDR3 is CASSSRDYQETQYF. The CDR3 DNA reads as TGCGCCAGCAGCTCCCGGGACTATCAAGAGACCCAGTACTTC.

Many counts were recorded for this clone. The V and J genes are TRBV7-9 and TRBJ1-4, with 11 bases that match TRBD1. The V segment lost 5 bases and the J segment 7 bases; nucleotides outside the gene matches: 6. CDR3 length: 15 residues. Per the germline V gene, CDR1 is SEHNR and CDR2 is FQNEAQ (reference sequence). The CDR3 loop is CASSQGTGGLEKLFF. Written as DNA, the CDR3 is TGTGCCAGCAGCCAAGGGACAGGGGGACTTGAAAAACTGTTTTTT.

The rearrangement uses TRBV5-1 and TRBJ2-3; D uncertain. Germline values: CDR1 SGHRS, CDR2 YFSETQ. CDR3 length: 16 residues. Trimming took off 4 bases at V and 0 bases at J, with 15 bases between the two ends. CDR3: CASSQALQESTDTQYF. The CDR3 DNA is TGCGCCAGCAGCCAGGCGCTCCAGGAAAGCACAGATACGCAGTATTTT.

The chain links TRBV28 to TRBJ1-2; tentative D call: TRBD1 (5 bases). Germline V gene data show CDR1 as MDHEN and CDR2 as SYDVKM. The germline V and J ends were trimmed by 8 bases and 4 bases, with 20 bases remaining between them. The CDR3 has 15 residues. In nucleotides, the CDR3 is TGTGCCAGCGGAAGGGTCCCTGACAGCACCTATGGCTACACCTTC. Its translation: CASGRVPDSTYGYTF.

The chain combines TRBV7-9 with TRBJ2-5, with TRBD1 as a possible D gene (7 bases). Looked up from germline, CDR1 is SEHNR and CDR2 is FQNEAQ (reference sequence). V dropped 6 bases and J dropped 11 bases, with 16 bases sitting between them. The CDR3 totals 12 residues. CDR3 residues: CASRSGGGEQYF. CDR3 in DNA: TGTGCCAGCAGGTCAGGGGGAGGTGAGCAGTACTTC.

There are a few counts of this clone. The chain carries TRBV5-1 and TRBJ1-4; the D gene is possibly TRBD1 (5 bases). The V end lost 1 base, the J end lost 4 bases, and 17 bases lay between the germline ends. The CDR3 contains 17 residues. Germline lookup yields CDR1 SGHRS and CDR2 YFSETQ. The DNA of the CDR3 is TGCGCCAGCAGCTTGACCGGGACTCCTCTCAATAATGAAAAACTGTTTTTT. Protein product: CASSLTGTPLNNEKLFF.

Here the CDR3 reads CASSLYDLTYSPLHF. Written as DNA, the CDR3 is TGTGCCAGCAGTTTATACGACTTGACGTATTCACCCCTCCACTTT. This chain links TRBV27 with TRBJ1-6; D unclear. CDR1 is MNHEY, CDR2 SMNVEV, per germline (reference sequence). Trimming cost V 1 base and J 8 bases, with 12 bases left between them. The CDR3 has 15 residues.

This CDR3 is CASSLESGGTQYF. The CDR3 nucleotides are TGTGCCAGCAGTTTAGAATCGGGGGGCACCCAGTACTTC. The rearrangement links TRBV27 to TRBJ2-5, with a weak D call TRBD2 (7 bases). The CDR3 contains 13 residues. The germline V gene has CDR1 MNHEY and CDR2 SMNVEV (reference sequence). V lost 2 bases and J lost 8, with 12 bases in between.

This clone was counted a few times. CDR3 protein: CASRRTGGDYGYTF. The CDR3 DNA reads as TGTGCCAGCAGGAGAACAGGGGGCGACTATGGCTACACCTTC. The chain has TRBV7-2 and TRBJ1-2, with 9 nucleotides matching TRBD1. Germline V gene sequence: CDR1 SGHTA, CDR2 FQGNSA. The V segment lost 6 bases and the J segment 3 bases; nucleotides outside the gene matches: 5. This CDR3 comprises 14 residues.

This clone has only one observation. V is TRBV6-6 and J is TRBJ1-5; possibly TRBD1 for D (5 bases). There are 14 residues in the CDR3. CDR1 and CDR2 from the germline V gene are MNHNY and SVGAGI (reference sequence). Deletions cut 2 bases from V and 4 bases from J, with 9 bases between. The CDR3 loop is CASSYGGGNQPQHF. In DNA, the CDR3 is TGTGCCAGCAGTTACGGGGGAGGGAATCAGCCCCAGCATTTT.

This chain joins TRBV21-1 and TRBJ2-5; the tabulated D call, TRBD2, remains unverified against the DNA. TRBV21-1 is a pseudogene locus. The CDR3 is 15 residues long. The DNA of the CDR3 is TGTGCCAGCAGCAATCTAGCGGGGATTGTGGAGACCCAGTACTTC. It is translated as CASSNLAGIVETQYF.

The chain couples TRBV4-1 to TRBJ2-5; 10 nucleotides align to TRBD2. The CDR3 is 16 residues long. CDR1 and CDR2 from the germline V gene are MGHRA and YSYEKL. Trimming removed 0 bases from V and 1 base from J; junction bases left unmatched: 2. In nucleotides, the CDR3 is TGCGCCAGCAGCCAAGATATAGCGGGGGGCCAAGAGACCCAGTACTTC. Amino acid sequence: CASSQDIAGGQETQYF.

The chain couples TRBV19 to TRBJ1-2; 7 nucleotides align to TRBD1. V trimming: 3 bases; J trimming: 4 bases; junction bases outside the gene matches: 11. The CDR3 has 16 residues. Germline loops: CDR1 LNHDA, CDR2 SQIVND (reference sequence). CDR3 loop: CASSILAGGSLYGYTF. The CDR3 DNA is TGTGCCAGTAGTATTCTGGCAGGGGGGTCTCTCTATGGCTACACCTTC. The variable domain in full, with the rest retrieved from reference TRBV19 and TRBJ1-2, is DGGITQSPKYLFRKEGQNVTLSCEQNLNHDAMYWYRQDPGQGLRLIYYSQIVNDFQKGDIAEGYSVSREKKESFPLTVTSAQKNPTAFYLCASSILAGGSLYGYTFGSGTRLTVV.

The V and J genes are TRBV12-5 and TRBJ2-2, with TRBD1 identical over 7 bases. V gave up 6 bases and J gave up 5 bases; unmatched junction bases: 15. There are 17 residues in the CDR3. Looked up from germline, CDR1 is LGHNT and CDR2 is FRNRAP. The CDR3 protein is CASGTLGTAAETGELFF. In nucleotides, the CDR3 is TGTGCTAGTGGAACCCTCGGGACAGCGGCGGAGACCGGGGAGCTGTTTTTT.

The sample holds one count of this clone. The rearrangement joins TRBV5-4 to TRBJ1-4; 9 positions match TRBD1. The V gene's germline CDR1 is SGHNT and CDR2 YYREEE (reference sequence). V lost 0 bases to trimming and J lost 4 bases; unmatched junction nucleotides: 7. The CDR3 extends over 17 amino acids. CDR3 residues: CASSLAHGTGLNEKLFF. The CDR3 coding sequence is TGTGCCAGCAGCTTGGCCCATGGGACAGGGCTTAATGAAAAACTGTTTTTT.

V gene TRBV7-3 combines with J gene TRBJ2-2; 10 nucleotides match TRBD2. Germline V gives CDR1 SGHTA, CDR2 FQGTGA. V shed 7 bases and J 6 bases; nucleotides not matched to a gene: 8. This CDR3 has 15 residues. CDR3 bases: TGTGCCAGCACCCAACCCAGCGGGGGGGCCGGGGAGCTGTTTTTT. Residues: CASTQPSGGAGELFF.

The V gene is TRBV7-9, the J gene TRBJ2-7, with TRBD1 matching over 8 bases. With 3 bases clipped from V and 11 bases from J, the junction kept 9 bases outside the gene matches. This CDR3 contains 13 residues. Looked up from germline, CDR1 is SEHNR and CDR2 is FQNEAQ (reference sequence). The CDR3 bases are TGTGCCAGCAGCTTGGACAGGGCAGGTGGAAAGTACTTC. This sequence encodes CASSLDRAGGKYF.

This clone has a handful of counts. J is TRBJ2-7 and V is TRBV4-1; D may be TRBD2 (5 bases). This CDR3 is 13 amino acids long. V lost 0 bases, J lost 4 bases, and 7 bases lay in between. Per germline, CDR1 MGHRA and CDR2 YSYEKL. The DNA for the CDR3 is TGCGCCAGCAGCCAAGAGGACTGGTACGAGCAGTACTTC. Translating it yields CASSQEDWYEQYF.

J is TRBJ1-2 and V is TRBV5-1, with 8 bases identical to TRBD1. Germline-derived CDR1 and CDR2 are SGHRS and YFSETQ. Losses at the gene ends were 4 bases for V and 5 bases for J; bases not matched to a gene: 7. The CDR3 loop spans 14 amino acids. The CDR3 reads CASSADRGVYGYTF. CDR3 DNA sequence: TGCGCCAGCAGCGCCGACAGGGGAGTGTATGGCTACACCTTC.

V and J are TRBV19 and TRBJ1-2, with D possibly TRBD1 on 6 matching bases. CDR1 is LNHDA, CDR2 SQIVND, per germline (reference sequence). This CDR3 region has 13 residues. V lost 6 bases to trimming and J lost 2 bases, with 10 bases between them. The CDR3 reads CASSDRRNYGYTF. The CDR3 nucleotides read TGTGCCAGTAGCGACAGGAGAAACTATGGCTACACCTTC.

J is TRBJ1-2 and V is TRBV15; 11 bases map to TRBD1. Losses at the gene ends were 6 bases for V and 6 bases for J; bases not matched to a gene: 9. Germline V gives CDR1 LNHNV, CDR2 YYDKDF (reference sequence). This CDR3 is built from 15 residues. CDR3 sequence (DNA): TGTGCCACCAGTGGACCGGGACAGGGGGTAAATGGCTACACCTTC. This gives the protein CATSGPGQGVNGYTF.

V usage is TRBV6-6 and J usage is TRBJ1-3; 8 bases match TRBD1. Germline CDR1 reads MNHNY; CDR2 reads SVGAGI (reference sequence). The CDR3 totals 15 residues. The V and J ends lost 6 bases and 7 bases, in that order; junction bases with no gene match: 11. The CDR3 DNA sequence: TGTGCCAGCAGCATGGACAGGGCGGAAAGTAACACCATATATTTT. Its translation: CASSMDRAESNTIYF.

V gene TRBV7-6 combines with J gene TRBJ2-2; unclear D gene. Germline assignment: CDR1 SGHVS and CDR2 FNYEAQ. The CDR3 has 15 amino acids. Trimming removed 0 bases at V and 1 base at J, with 6 bases between. CDR3 DNA sequence: TGTGCCAGCAGCTTAGCGACGGGGAACACCGGGGAGCTGTTTTTT. This encodes CASSLATGNTGELFF.

The rearrangement joins TRBV5-1 to TRBJ2-3; 8 bases agree with TRBD2. J was trimmed by 1 base and V by 0 bases; bases with no gene match: 7. CDR1 and CDR2 from the germline V gene are SGHRS and YFSETQ. The CDR3 runs 17 residues. The CDR3 region is CASSLGAGGIGTDTQYF. CDR3 nucleotide sequence: TGCGCCAGCAGCTTGGGGGCGGGGGGCATTGGCACAGATACGCAGTATTTT.